This TCR beta chain was identified in a study of PD-1 blockade in classical Hodgkin lymphoma. Study-level results: Why the repertoires differ is still unclear, perhaps disease activity or prior therapy.

Repertoires were generated with immunoSEQ multiplex PCR, while TCRdb's copy carries only in-frame clones and drops some. The repertoire consists of approximately 70,000 clones, with over 90% occurring once and the leading ten covering approximately 2.5%. Time point in this sample: newly diagnosed, previously untreated cHL patient sample. For comparison, PBMCs from newly diagnosed, untreated classical Hodgkin lymphoma were used. Trimming took 0 bases from V and 8 from J; bases not matched to a gene: 8. CDR3 length: 15 amino acids. Germline-derived CDR1 and CDR2 are SGHRS and YFSETQ. Details on this clone: Its specificity is not known.

The chain combines TRBV5-1 with TRBJ1-2; 9 nucleotides match TRBD1. The sample comprised peripheral blood mononuclear cells (PBMCs). The TCR was taken from a human donor with classical Hodgkin lymphoma. CDR3 sequence (DNA): TGCGCCAGCAGCTTGGAAGCAGGGGGACAGGGCGGCTACACCTTC. Its protein product is CASSLEAGGQGGYTF.